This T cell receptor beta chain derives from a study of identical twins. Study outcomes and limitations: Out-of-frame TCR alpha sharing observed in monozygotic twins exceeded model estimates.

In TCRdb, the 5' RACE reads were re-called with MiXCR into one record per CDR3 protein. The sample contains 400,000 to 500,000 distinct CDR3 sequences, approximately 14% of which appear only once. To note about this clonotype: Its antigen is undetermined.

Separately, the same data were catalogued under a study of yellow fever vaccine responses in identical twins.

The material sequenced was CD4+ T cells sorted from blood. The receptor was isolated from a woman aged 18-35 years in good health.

The CDR3 reads CACSTSGLADTSTDTQYF. The CDR3 DNA reads as TGTGCCTGCAGTACATCGGGACTAGCGGATACTAGCACAGATACGCAGTATTTT. This rearrangement joins TRBV30 to TRBJ2-3, with TRBD2 matching over 11 bases. Looked up from germline, CDR1 is GTSNPN and CDR2 is SVGIG (reference sequence). There are 18 residues in the CDR3. With 6 bases clipped from V and 0 bases from J, the junction kept 14 bases outside the gene matches. Full variable domain (remainder filled in from reference TRBV30 and TRBJ2-3): SQTIHQWPATLVQPVGSPLSLECTVEGTSNPNLYWYRQAAGRGLQLLFYSVGIGQISSEVPQNLSASRPQDRQFILSSKKLLLSDSGFYLCACSTSGLADTSTDTQYFGPGTRLTVL.